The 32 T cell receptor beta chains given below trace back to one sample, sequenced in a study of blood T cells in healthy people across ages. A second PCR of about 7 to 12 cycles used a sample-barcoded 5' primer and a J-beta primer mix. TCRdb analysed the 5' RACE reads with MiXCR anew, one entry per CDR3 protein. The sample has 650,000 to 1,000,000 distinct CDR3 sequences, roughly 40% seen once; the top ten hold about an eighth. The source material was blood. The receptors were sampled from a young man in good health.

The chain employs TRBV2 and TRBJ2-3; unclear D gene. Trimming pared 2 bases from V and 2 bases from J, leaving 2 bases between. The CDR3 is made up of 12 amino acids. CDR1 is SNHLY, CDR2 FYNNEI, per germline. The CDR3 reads CASSEPTDTQYF. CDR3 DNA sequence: TGTGCCAGCAGTGAACCCACAGATACGCAGTATTTT. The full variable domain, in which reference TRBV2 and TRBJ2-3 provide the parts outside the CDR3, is EPEVTQTPSHQVTQMGQEVILRCVPISNHLYFYWYRQILGQKVEFLVSFYNNEISEKSEIFDDQFSVERPDGSNFTLKIRSTKLEDSAMYFCASSEPTDTQYFGPGTRLTVL.

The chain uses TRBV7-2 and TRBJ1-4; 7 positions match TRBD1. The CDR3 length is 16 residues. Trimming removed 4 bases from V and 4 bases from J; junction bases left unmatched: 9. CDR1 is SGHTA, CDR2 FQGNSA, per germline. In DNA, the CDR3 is TGTGCCAGCAGCTCAAACCCGGGACAGCTTAATGAAAAACTGTTTTTT. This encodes CASSSNPGQLNEKLFF.

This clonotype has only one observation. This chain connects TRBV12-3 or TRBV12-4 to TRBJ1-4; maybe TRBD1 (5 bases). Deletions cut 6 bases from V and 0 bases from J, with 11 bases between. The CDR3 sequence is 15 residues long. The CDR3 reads CASREYRTTNEKLFF. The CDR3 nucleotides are TGTGCCAGCAGGGAATACAGGACAACTAATGAAAAACTGTTTTTT.

The CDR3 DNA sequence: TGTGCCATCAGTGAGGACGGTTACACTGAAGCTTTCTTT. Protein: CAISEDGYTEAFF. The chain joins TRBV10-3 to TRBJ1-1; D remains ambiguous. The CDR3 covers 13 residues. The ends were cut back, 2 bases at V and 3 bases at J, with 7 bases in the middle. From germline, CDR1 is ENHRY and CDR2 SYGVKD.

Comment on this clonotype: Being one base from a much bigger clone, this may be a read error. CDR3 loop: CANKLINEQFF. The CDR3 DNA reads as TGTGCCAACAAACTCATCAATGAGCAGTTCTTC. V gene TRBV12-3 or TRBV12-4 combines with J gene TRBJ2-1; D is ambiguous. The CDR3 extends over 11 amino acids. V lost 10 bases and J lost 6, with 10 bases in between.

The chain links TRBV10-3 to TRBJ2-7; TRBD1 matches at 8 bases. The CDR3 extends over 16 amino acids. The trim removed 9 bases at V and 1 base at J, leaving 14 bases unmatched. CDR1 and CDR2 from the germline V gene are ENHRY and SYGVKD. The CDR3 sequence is CAIRGQGRDLSYEQYF. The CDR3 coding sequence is TGTGCCATACGCGGACAGGGCCGCGACCTATCCTACGAGCAGTACTTC.

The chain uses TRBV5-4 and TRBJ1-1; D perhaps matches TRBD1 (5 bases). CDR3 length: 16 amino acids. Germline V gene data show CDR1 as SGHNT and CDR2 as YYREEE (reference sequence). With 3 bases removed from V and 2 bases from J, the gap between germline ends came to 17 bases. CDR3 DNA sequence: TGTGCCAGCAGCTCCCCTCCTCGGGGGGTTAACACTGAAGCTTTCTTT. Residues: CASSSPPRGVNTEAFF.

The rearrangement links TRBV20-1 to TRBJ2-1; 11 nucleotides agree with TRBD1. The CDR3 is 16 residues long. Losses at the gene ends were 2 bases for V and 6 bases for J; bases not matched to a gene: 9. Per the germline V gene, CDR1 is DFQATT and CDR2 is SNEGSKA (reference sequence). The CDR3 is CSARPPGTGGPNEQFF. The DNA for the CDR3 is TGCAGTGCTAGACCTCCTGGGACAGGGGGACCCAATGAGCAGTTCTTC.

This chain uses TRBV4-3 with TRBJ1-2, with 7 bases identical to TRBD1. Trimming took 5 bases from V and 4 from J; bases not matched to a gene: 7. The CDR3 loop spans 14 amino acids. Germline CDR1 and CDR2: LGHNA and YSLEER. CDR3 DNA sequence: TGCGCCAGCAGCGACGACAGGGAGGTCTATGGCTACACCTTC. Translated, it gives CASSDDREVYGYTF.

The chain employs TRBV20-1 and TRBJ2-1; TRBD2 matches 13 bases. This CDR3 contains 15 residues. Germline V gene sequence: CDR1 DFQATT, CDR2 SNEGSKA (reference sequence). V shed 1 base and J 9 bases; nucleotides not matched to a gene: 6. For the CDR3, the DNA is TGCAGTGCTAGAGTTACTAGCGGGGGGGCGGGTGAGCAGTTCTTC. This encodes CSARVTSGGAGEQFF.

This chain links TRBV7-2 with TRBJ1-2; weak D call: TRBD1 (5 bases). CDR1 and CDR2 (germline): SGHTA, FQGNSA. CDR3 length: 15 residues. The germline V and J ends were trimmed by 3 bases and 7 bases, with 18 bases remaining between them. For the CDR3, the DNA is TGTGCCAGCAGCTTTCTGGGCGACAGATCCGGTGGCTACACCTTC. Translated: CASSFLGDRSGGYTF.

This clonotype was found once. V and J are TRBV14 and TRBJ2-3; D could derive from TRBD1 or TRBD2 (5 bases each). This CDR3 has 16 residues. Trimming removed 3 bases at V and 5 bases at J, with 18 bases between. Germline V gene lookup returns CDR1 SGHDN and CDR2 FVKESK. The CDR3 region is CASSQAMGPEIDTQYF. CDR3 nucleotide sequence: TGTGCCAGCAGCCAGGCGATGGGACCGGAGATAGATACGCAGTATTTT.

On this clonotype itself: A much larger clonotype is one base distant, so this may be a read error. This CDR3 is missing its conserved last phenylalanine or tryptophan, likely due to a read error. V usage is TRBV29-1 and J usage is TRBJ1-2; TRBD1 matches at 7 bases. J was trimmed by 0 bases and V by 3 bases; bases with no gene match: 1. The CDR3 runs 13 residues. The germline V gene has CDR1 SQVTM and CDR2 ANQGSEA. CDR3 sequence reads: CSVETGTNYGYTV. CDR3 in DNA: TGCAGCGTTGAGACAGGGACTAACTATGGCTACACCGTC.

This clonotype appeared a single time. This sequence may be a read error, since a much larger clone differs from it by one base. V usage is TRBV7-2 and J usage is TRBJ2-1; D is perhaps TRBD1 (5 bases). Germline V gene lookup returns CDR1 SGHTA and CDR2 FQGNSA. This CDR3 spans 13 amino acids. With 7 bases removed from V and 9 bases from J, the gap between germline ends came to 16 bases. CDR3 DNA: TGTGCCAGCAAGGTAGAAACAGGTCTTGAGCAGTTCTTC. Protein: CASKVETGLEQFF.

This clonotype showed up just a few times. The CDR3 DNA follows: TGTGCCAGCAGCCAAGGGAGGAAGGTTCAGCCCCAGCATTTT. This gives the protein CASSQGRKVQPQHF. V is TRBV3-1 and J is TRBJ1-5; no clear D. The CDR3 has 14 residues. V lost 1 base and J 6 bases, leaving 10 bases between the germline ends. The germline V gene has CDR1 LGHDT and CDR2 YNNKEL (reference sequence).

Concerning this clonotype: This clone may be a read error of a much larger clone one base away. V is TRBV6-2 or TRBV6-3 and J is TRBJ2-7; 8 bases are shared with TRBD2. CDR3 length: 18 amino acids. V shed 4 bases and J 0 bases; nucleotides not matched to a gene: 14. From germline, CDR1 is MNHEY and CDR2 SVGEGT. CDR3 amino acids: CASSSTGLVGFSSYEQYF. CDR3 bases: TGTGCCAGCAGTTCCACGGGACTAGTGGGGTTTAGCTCCTACGAGCAGTACTTC.

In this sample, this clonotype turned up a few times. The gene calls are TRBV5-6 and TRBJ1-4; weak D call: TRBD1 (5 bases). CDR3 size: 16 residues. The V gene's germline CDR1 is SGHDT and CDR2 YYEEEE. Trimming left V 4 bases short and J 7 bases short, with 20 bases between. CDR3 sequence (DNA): TGTGCCAGCAGCGAACGGCCCCGGGACGGAGGTGAAAAACTGTTTTTT. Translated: CASSERPRDGGEKLFF.

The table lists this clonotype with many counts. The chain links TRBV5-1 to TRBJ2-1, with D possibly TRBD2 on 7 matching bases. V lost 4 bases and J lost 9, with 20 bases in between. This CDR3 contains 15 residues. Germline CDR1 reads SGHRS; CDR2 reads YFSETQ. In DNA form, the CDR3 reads TGCGCCAGCAGCCTAGGAGGGGGGGGATTCAGTGAGCAGTTCTTC. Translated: CASSLGGGGFSEQFF.

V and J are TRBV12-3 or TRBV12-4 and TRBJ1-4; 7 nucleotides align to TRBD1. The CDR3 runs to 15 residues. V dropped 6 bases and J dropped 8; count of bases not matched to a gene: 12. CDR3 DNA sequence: TGTGCCAGCAGCTCCCCGACAGGGAGAGGGGAAAAACTGTTTTTT. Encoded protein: CASSSPTGRGEKLFF.

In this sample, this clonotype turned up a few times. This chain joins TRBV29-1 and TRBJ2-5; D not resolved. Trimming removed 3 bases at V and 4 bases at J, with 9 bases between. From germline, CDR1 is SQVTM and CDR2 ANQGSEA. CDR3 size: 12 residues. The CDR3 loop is CSVDDLGETQYF. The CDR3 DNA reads TGCAGCGTTGATGATCTTGGAGAGACCCAGTACTTC. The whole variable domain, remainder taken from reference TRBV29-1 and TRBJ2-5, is SAVISQKPSRDICQRGTSLTIQCQVDSQVTMMFWYRQQPGQSLTLIATANQGSEATYESGFVIDKFPISRPNLTFSTLTVSNMSPEDSSIYLCSVDDLGETQYFGPGTRLLVL.

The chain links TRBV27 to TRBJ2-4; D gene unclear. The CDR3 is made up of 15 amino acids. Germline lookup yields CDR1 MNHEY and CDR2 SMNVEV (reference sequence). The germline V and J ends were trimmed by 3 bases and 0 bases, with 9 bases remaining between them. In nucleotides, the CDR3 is TGTGCCAGCAGTTTCGCTCCCGGAGCCAAAAACATTCAGTACTTC. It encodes CASSFAPGAKNIQYF.

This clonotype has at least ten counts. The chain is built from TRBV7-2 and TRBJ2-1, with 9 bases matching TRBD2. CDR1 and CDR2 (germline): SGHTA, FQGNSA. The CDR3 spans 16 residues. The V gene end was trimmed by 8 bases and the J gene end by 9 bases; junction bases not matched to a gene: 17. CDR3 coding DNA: TGTGCCAGCTCCGGCCGGGGGAGCGGGGGGTCATCTGAGCAGTTCTTC. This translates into CASSGRGSGGSSEQFF. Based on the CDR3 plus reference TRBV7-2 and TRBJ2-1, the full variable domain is GAGVSQSPSNKVTEKGKDVELRCDPISGHTALYWYRQSLGQGLEFLIYFQGNSAPDKSGLPSDRFSAERTGGSVSTLTIQRTQQEDSAVYLCASSGRGSGGSSEQFFGPGTRLTVL.

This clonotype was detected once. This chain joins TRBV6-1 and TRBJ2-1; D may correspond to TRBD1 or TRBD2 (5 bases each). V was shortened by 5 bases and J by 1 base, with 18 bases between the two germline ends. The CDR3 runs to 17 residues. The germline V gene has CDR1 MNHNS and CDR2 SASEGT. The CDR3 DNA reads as TGTGCCAGCAGTCGACCCCGGGACGGATTTTCCTACAATGAGCAGTTCTTC. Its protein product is CASSRPRDGFSYNEQFF.

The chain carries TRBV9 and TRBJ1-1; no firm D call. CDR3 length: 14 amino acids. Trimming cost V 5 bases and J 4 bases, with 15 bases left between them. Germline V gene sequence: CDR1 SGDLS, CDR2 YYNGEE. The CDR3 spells CASSPAGDGTEAFF. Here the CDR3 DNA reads TGTGCCAGCAGTCCCGCCGGGGATGGCACTGAAGCTTTCTTT.

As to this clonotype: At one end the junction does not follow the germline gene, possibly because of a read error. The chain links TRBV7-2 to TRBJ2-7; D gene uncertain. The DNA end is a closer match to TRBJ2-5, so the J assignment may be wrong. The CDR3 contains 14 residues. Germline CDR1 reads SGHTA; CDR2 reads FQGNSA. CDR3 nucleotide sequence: TGTGCCGGCAGCTCCACGGGCTTCGGAGAGACCCAGTACTTC. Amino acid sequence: CAGSSTGFGETQYF.

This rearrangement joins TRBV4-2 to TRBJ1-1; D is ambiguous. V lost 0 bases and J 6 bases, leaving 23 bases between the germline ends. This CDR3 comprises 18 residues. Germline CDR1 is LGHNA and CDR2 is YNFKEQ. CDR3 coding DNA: TGTGCCAGCAGCCAAGAGGTTAGTTGGTCCCGGTTTCCCGCTGAAGCTTTCTTT. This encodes CASSQEVSWSRFPAEAFF.

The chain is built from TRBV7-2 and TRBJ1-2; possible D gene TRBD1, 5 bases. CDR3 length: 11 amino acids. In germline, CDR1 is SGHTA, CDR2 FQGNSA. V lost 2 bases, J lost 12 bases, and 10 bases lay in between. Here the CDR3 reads CASSLMRGHTF. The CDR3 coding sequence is TGTGCCAGCAGCTTAATGAGGGGCCACACCTTC.

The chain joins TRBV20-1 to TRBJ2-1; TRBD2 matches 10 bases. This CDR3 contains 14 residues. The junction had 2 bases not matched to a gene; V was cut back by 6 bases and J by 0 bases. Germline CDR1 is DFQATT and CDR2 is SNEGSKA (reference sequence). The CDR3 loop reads CSAQRGGSYNEQFF. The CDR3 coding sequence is TGCAGTGCGCAGCGGGGGGGCTCCTACAATGAGCAGTTCTTC.

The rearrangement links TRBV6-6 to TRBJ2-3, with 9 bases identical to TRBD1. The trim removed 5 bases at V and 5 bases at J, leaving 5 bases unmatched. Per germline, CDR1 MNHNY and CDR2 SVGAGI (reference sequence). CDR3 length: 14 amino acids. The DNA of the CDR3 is TGTGCCAGCAGTAAACAGGGGGCAGGAGATACGCAGTATTTT. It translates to CASSKQGAGDTQYF.

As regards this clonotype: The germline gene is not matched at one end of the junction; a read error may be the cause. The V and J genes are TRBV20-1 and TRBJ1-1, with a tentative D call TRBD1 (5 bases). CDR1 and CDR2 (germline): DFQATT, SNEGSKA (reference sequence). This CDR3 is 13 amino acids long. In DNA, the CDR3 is TGCAGTGCTAGAGAAGACAGAAACACTGGAGCTTTCTTT. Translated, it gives CSAREDRNTGAFF.

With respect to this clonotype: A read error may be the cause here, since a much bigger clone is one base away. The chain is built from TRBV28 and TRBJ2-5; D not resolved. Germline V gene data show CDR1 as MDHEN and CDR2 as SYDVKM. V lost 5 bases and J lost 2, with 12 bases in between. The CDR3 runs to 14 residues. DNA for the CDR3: TGTGCCAGCAGTGCCGGGCAGCTTCAAGAGACCCAGTACTTC. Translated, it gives CASSAGQLQETQYF.

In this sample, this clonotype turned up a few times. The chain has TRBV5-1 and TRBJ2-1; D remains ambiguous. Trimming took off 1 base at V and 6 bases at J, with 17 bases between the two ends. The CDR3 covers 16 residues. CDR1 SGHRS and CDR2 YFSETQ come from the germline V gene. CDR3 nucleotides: TGCGCCAGCAGCTTGTTTACGGTGGTGTTGGGCAATGAGCAGTTCTTC. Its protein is CASSLFTVVLGNEQFF.